This entry lists 18 T cell receptor beta chains sequenced from one sample in a study of shared clonotypes between healthy human individuals. Libraries were prepared by immunoSEQ multiplex PCR; TCRdb keeps only in-frame clonotypes and omits some of them. The sample lists under 1,100,000 clones; under 80% were seen once. The sequenced sample was memory CD4+ T cells sorted from blood. Subset defined: CD45RA-negative fraction. All receptors derive from a young man in good health.

Regarding this clone: One end of the junction varies from germline; a read error may be responsible. The chain employs TRBV18 and TRBJ2-7; 9 bases map to TRBD2. CDR1 is KGHSH, CDR2 LQKENI, per germline. The CDR3 length is 14 residues. In DNA, the CDR3 is TGTGCCAGCTCTCCACAGCGGGGGGCTTACGAGCAGTACTTC. This translates into CASSPQRGAYEQYF.

The CDR3: CASSFPDGASRRYF. DNA of the CDR3: TGCGCCAGCAGCTTCCCGGACGGGGCCTCCCGTCGGTACTTC. The J gene is TRBJ2-7, the V gene TRBV5-1; D could derive from TRBD1 or TRBD2 (5 bases each). Germline loops: CDR1 SGHRS, CDR2 YFSETQ. The CDR3 loop spans 14 amino acids. V lost 2 bases, J lost 12 bases, and 21 bases lay in between.

This clone has a handful of counts. The same CDR3 also results from other DNA sequences found in this sample. V and J are TRBV6-1 and TRBJ2-2; D remains ambiguous. V was pared by 3 bases and J by 0 bases, with 8 bases between. Germline CDR1 and CDR2: MNHNS and SASEGT. The CDR3 has 15 residues. CDR3 residues: CASSEGRTNTGELFF. The CDR3 nucleotides read TGTGCCAGCAGTGAGGGCAGGACGAACACCGGGGAGCTGTTTTTT.

Worth noting for this clone: At the DNA level, this CDR3 is encoded by other sequences in the same sample as well. V usage is TRBV20-1 and J usage is TRBJ1-1; weak D call: TRBD1 (6 bases). Germline CDR1 DFQATT, CDR2 SNEGSKA (reference sequence). The germline V and J ends were trimmed by 6 bases and 4 bases, with 6 bases remaining between them. The length of the CDR3 is 10 residues. The CDR3 sequence: CSARGTEAFF. The CDR3 DNA sequence: TGCAGTGCCAGGGGCACTGAAGCTTTCTTT.

The CDR3 loop reads CASSPGQGKWDTQYF. Written as DNA, the CDR3 is TGTGCCAGCAGCCCTGGACAGGGGAAGTGGGATACGCAGTATTTT. The chain links TRBV5-6 to TRBJ2-3, with 9 bases lining up with TRBD1. V shed 4 bases, J shed 6 bases, and the junction held 9 bases outside the gene matches. This CDR3 spans 15 amino acids. Germline V CDR1 and CDR2: SGHDT, YYEEEE.

Written as DNA, the CDR3 is TGTGCCAGCAGTGAAAGCGGGACAGGGGGAGCTTTCTTT. It specifies CASSESGTGGAFF. The rearrangement links TRBV25-1 to TRBJ1-1, with TRBD1 matching 11 bases. From germline, CDR1 is MGHDK and CDR2 SYGVNS. The CDR3 covers 13 residues. Germline trimming cut 2 bases from V and 10 bases from J; bases unmatched to any gene: 3. Complete variable domain (other parts from reference TRBV25-1 and TRBJ1-1): EADIYQTPRYLVIGTGKKITLECSQTMGHDKMYWYQQDPGMELHLIHYSYGVNSTEKGDLSSESTVSRIRTEHFPLTLESARPSHTSQYLCASSESGTGGAFFGQGTRLTVV.

CDR3 amino acids: CASSRTGSGANVLTF. The CDR3 bases are TGTGCCAGCAGCCGCACAGGTTCTGGGGCCAACGTCCTGACTTTC. This chain links TRBV5-5 with TRBJ2-6; perhaps TRBD1 as D (5 bases). Deletions cut 4 bases from V and 1 base from J, with 9 bases between. CDR1 is SGHKS, CDR2 YYEKEE, per germline (reference sequence). The CDR3 totals 15 residues.

The V and J genes are TRBV7-2 and TRBJ2-7, with D tentatively TRBD1 or TRBD2 (5 bases each). CDR1 is SGHTA and CDR2 is FQGNSA in the germline V gene. V shed 0 bases and J shed 8 bases, with 14 bases lying between them. The CDR3 is 14 amino acids. The DNA for the CDR3 is TGTGCCAGCAGCTTAGCTGGGGGACCCACCCAGCAGTACTTC. Its protein is CASSLAGGPTQQYF.

This clone was seen a handful of times. The identical CDR3 is also encoded by other nucleotide sequences in the sample. The chain is built from TRBV5-6 and TRBJ2-3; D is undetermined. Between the trimmed V and J ends, which lost 0 bases and 4 bases, there was a span of 3 bases. In germline, CDR1 is SGHDT, CDR2 YYEEEE. This CDR3 is built from 12 residues. In DNA, the CDR3 is TGTGCCAGCAGCTTGGTTCCAGATACGCAGTATTTT. This sequence encodes CASSLVPDTQYF.

The chain is built from TRBV18 and TRBJ2-2, with 9 nucleotides matching TRBD1. The length of the CDR3 is 16 residues. V shed 3 bases, J shed 1 base, and the junction held 3 bases outside the gene matches. Germline CDR1 is KGHSH and CDR2 is LQKENI. CDR3 amino acids: CASSPDRGENTGELFF. CDR3 DNA sequence: TGTGCCAGCTCACCGGACAGGGGAGAGAACACCGGGGAGCTGTTTTTT.

The rearrangement uses TRBV4-1 and TRBJ2-7; D is ambiguous. The CDR3 loop spans 14 amino acids. The germline CDR1 and CDR2 sequences are MGHRA and YSYEKL. Trimming removed 1 base from V and 3 bases from J, with 10 bases in between. As DNA, the CDR3 is TGCGCCAGCAGCCAAGGGTTCAGGTTCTACGAGCAGTACTTC. This gives the protein CASSQGFRFYEQYF.

This chain connects TRBV10-3 to TRBJ2-7; 11 bases match TRBD1. Germline V gene lookup returns CDR1 ENHRY and CDR2 SYGVKD. The CDR3 consists of 13 residues. V shed 10 bases, J shed 2 bases, and the junction held 4 bases outside the gene matches. The CDR3 coding sequence is TGTGCCAACGGACAGGGGGCCCCCTACGAGCAGTACTTC. Translation: CANGQGAPYEQYF.

In this sample, this clone turned up once. J is TRBJ1-1 and V is TRBV6-5; TRBD1 matches at 7 bases. The germline V gene has CDR1 MNHEY and CDR2 SVGAGI. The length of the CDR3 is 14 residues. The V segment lost 2 bases and the J segment 7 bases; nucleotides outside the gene matches: 7. CDR3 amino acids: CASSYIGGGGEAFF. The CDR3 region has the DNA TGTGCCAGCAGTTACATAGGGGGCGGTGGTGAAGCTTTCTTT.

The chain combines TRBV28 with TRBJ1-6, with no clear D. Deletions cut 6 bases from V and 7 bases from J, with 16 bases between. The CDR3 sequence is 15 residues long. Germline-derived CDR1 and CDR2 are MDHEN and SYDVKM. CDR3 protein: CASSSLGFGNSPLHF. The CDR3 nucleotides read TGTGCCAGCAGCTCATTGGGGTTCGGCAATTCACCCCTCCACTTT.

The chain carries TRBV18 and TRBJ2-1; 9 bases fit TRBD2. This CDR3 is built from 17 residues. CDR1 KGHSH and CDR2 LQKENI come from the germline V gene. J lost 2 bases, V lost 1 base, and 6 bases had no gene match. CDR3 nucleotide sequence: TGTGCCAGCTCACCACTGCCAGCGGGAGGCACCTACAATGAGCAGTTCTTC. Translation: CASSPLPAGGTYNEQFF.

This clone was found a few times. The CDR3 here is CSVYDPKVNTEAFF. CDR3 DNA: TGCAGCGTATACGACCCTAAGGTGAACACTGAAGCTTTCTTT. This rearrangement joins TRBV29-1 to TRBJ1-1; no clear D gene. This CDR3 spans 14 amino acids. Germline-derived CDR1 and CDR2 are SQVTM and ANQGSEA. V lost 6 bases and J 0 bases, leaving 14 bases between the germline ends. Together with reference TRBV29-1 and TRBJ1-1, the CDR3 gives the full variable domain: SAVISQKPSRDICQRGTSLTIQCQVDSQVTMMFWYRQQPGQSLTLIATANQGSEATYESGFVIDKFPISRPNLTFSTLTVSNMSPEDSSIYLCSVYDPKVNTEAFFGQGTRLTVV.

V and J are TRBV5-1 and TRBJ2-5, with 12 bases matching TRBD2. The V segment lost 7 bases and the J segment 4 bases; nucleotides outside the gene matches: 14. Looked up from germline, CDR1 is SGHRS and CDR2 is YFSETQ. The CDR3 loop spans 17 amino acids. The CDR3 region is CASCPLAGGLTVETQYF. Written as DNA, the CDR3 is TGCGCCAGCTGTCCTCTAGCGGGGGGGCTTACGGTAGAGACCCAGTACTTC.

This chain links TRBV5-4 with TRBJ1-2; D may be TRBD1 (5 bases). The CDR3 runs 14 residues. The V and J ends lost 1 base and 1 base respectively, with 8 bases between them. The V gene's germline CDR1 is SGHNT and CDR2 YYREEE (reference sequence). The CDR3 here is CASSLFQGNYGYTF. CDR3 DNA sequence: TGTGCCAGCAGCTTGTTTCAGGGTAACTATGGCTACACCTTC.